What follows are 25 T cell receptor beta chains derived from one specimen sequenced in a study of regulatory T cells in long-lasting Graves disease. The sample's time point: persistent/refractory GD, antithyroid drugs over 5 years with positive TRAb. Researchers made the TCR library from RNA that was extracted from PBMCs. Building of the TCR beta libraries involved iRepertoire HTBI primers and Arm-PCR of CDR3 regions. In TCRdb, the multiplex PCR reads were re-called with MiXCR into one record per CDR3 protein. The data contain roughly 360,000 distinct CDR3 sequences, roughly 23% of them singletons. The input for sequencing was peripheral blood mononuclear cells (PBMCs), taken when the disease was refractory, from a patient treated with antithyroid drugs. All receptors derive from a woman between 35 and 50 years old with Graves disease.

In its sample, this clonotype was seen many times. This chain connects TRBV7-4 to TRBJ1-5, with D unclear. This CDR3 region has 11 residues. CDR1 and CDR2 (germline): SGHVT, SQSDAQ. V was shortened by 6 bases and J by 5 bases, with 5 bases between the two germline ends. The CDR3 DNA sequence: TGTGCCAGCAGTCGGGATCAGCCCCAGCATTTT. It is translated as CASSRDQPQHF.

The V call is TRBV24-1, the J call TRBJ2-2; 8 positions agree with TRBD2. The length of the CDR3 is 16 residues. Germline values: CDR1 KGHDR, CDR2 SFDVKD. The J segment lost 5 bases and the V segment lost 4 bases, leaving 8 bases of the junction unmatched. The CDR3 DNA is TGTGCCACCAGTGACACCGGGACTAGGGGTACCGGGGAGCTGTTTTTT. This codes for CATSDTGTRGTGELFF.

The chain couples TRBV29-1 to TRBJ1-1; the D gene is possibly TRBD1 (6 bases). Germline V gene data show CDR1 as SQVTM and CDR2 as ANQGSEA. The length of the CDR3 is 13 residues. V was pared by 3 bases and J by 6 bases, with 14 bases between. The CDR3 sequence is CSVEGGASAEAFF. In DNA form, the CDR3 reads TGCAGCGTTGAGGGGGGGGCTAGTGCTGAAGCTTTCTTT.

The table lists this clonotype with many counts. This rearrangement joins TRBV28 to TRBJ2-4; TRBD2 matches at 8 bases. The V gene's germline CDR1 is MDHEN and CDR2 SYDVKM. V shed 6 bases, J shed 6 bases, and the junction held 7 bases outside the gene matches. The CDR3 totals 14 residues. The DNA of the CDR3 is TGTGCCAGCAGCGGACTAGCCGGGGGAAACATTCAGTACTTC. It translates to CASSGLAGGNIQYF.

The sample holds many counts of this clonotype. The J gene is TRBJ2-5, the V gene TRBV2; TRBD2 agrees at 12 bases. Germline CDR1 is SNHLY and CDR2 is FYNNEI. The CDR3 consists of 15 residues. With 5 bases clipped from V and 4 bases from J, the junction kept 5 bases outside the gene matches. DNA for the CDR3: TGTGCCAGCAGTTCGACTAGCGGGAGTTTAGAGACCCAGTACTTC. Its protein product is CASSSTSGSLETQYF. Based on the CDR3 plus reference TRBV2 and TRBJ2-5, the full variable domain is EPEVTQTPSHQVTQMGQEVILRCVPISNHLYFYWYRQILGQKVEFLVSFYNNEISEKSEIFDDQFSVERPDGSNFTLKIRSTKLEDSAMYFCASSSTSGSLETQYFGPGTRLLVL.

This clonotype was seen once. The J gene is TRBJ2-1, the V gene TRBV12-3 or TRBV12-4; 11 bases map to TRBD2. This CDR3 region has 16 residues. V lost 3 bases and J lost 3; bases outside the gene matches: 4. The CDR3 spells CASSFLLAGGYNEQFF. The CDR3 DNA reads TGTGCCAGCAGTTTTCTTCTAGCGGGAGGCTACAATGAGCAGTTCTTC.

A word on this clonotype: Sequence at one end of the junction differs from germline and may be a read error. The rearrangement links TRBV7-3 to TRBJ2-3; D is uncertain. The CDR3 totals 16 residues. The germline V gene encodes CDR1 SGHTA and CDR2 FQGTGA. The CDR3: CAGSLTGLTSTDTQYF. The CDR3 nucleotides are TGTGCCGGCAGCTTAACTGGGCTCACTAGCACAGATACGCAGTATTTT.

This clonotype was observed many times. The gene calls are TRBV11-2 and TRBJ2-7, with 10 nucleotides matching TRBD2. The V and J ends lost 3 bases and 0 bases, in that order; junction bases with no gene match: 2. CDR3 length: 15 residues. The germline V gene has CDR1 SGHAT and CDR2 FQNNGV. The CDR3 coding sequence is TGTGCCAGCAGCTTTGGGACTAGCGCCTCCTACGAGCAGTACTTC. This sequence encodes CASSFGTSASYEQYF.

About this clonotype: The germline gene is not matched at one end of the junction; a read error may be the cause. J is TRBJ2-1 and V is TRBV5-1, with D possibly TRBD2 on 5 matching bases. Looked up from germline, CDR1 is SGHRS and CDR2 is YFSETQ. CDR3 length: 10 residues. The CDR3 region is CASSFKRGIF. Written as DNA, the CDR3 is TGCGCCAGCAGCTTCAAGAGAGGGATCTTC. Based on the CDR3 plus reference TRBV5-1 and TRBJ2-1, the full variable domain is KAGVTQTPRYLIKTRGQQVTLSCSPISGHRSVSWYQQTPGQGLQFLFEYFSETQRNKGNFPGRFSGRQFSNSRSEMNVSTLELGDSALYLCASSFKRGIFGPGTRLTVL.

This clonotype was picked up many times. The J gene is TRBJ2-6, the V gene TRBV6-1; unclear D gene. Germline lookup yields CDR1 MNHNS and CDR2 SASEGT. The CDR3 runs 15 residues. Trimming removed 6 bases from V and 0 bases from J, with 9 bases in between. The CDR3 coding sequence is TGTGCCAGCAGGACCGACTTCTCTGGGGCCAACGTCCTGACTTTC. Its protein product is CASRTDFSGANVLTF.

This clonotype was recorded a few times. This rearrangement joins TRBV20-1 to TRBJ1-2, with D tentatively TRBD1 (6 bases). The V end was cut by 3 bases, the J end by 4 bases, with 15 bases between. There are 14 residues in the CDR3. Germline CDR1 and CDR2: DFQATT and SNEGSKA (reference sequence). The CDR3 DNA reads TGCAGTGCTAGGGAAAGGGGGTGGGTCTATGGCTACACCTTC. It encodes CSARERGWVYGYTF.

CDR3 loop: CSVEGEVGSPLHF. The CDR3 nucleotides read TGCAGCGTTGAAGGGGAGGTCGGTTCACCCCTCCACTTT. This chain joins TRBV29-1 and TRBJ1-6; unclear D gene. Germline assignment: CDR1 SQVTM and CDR2 ANQGSEA. CDR3 length: 13 amino acids. V shed 1 base and J shed 9 bases, with 10 bases lying between them.

This clonotype was observed at least ten times. Here the CDR3 reads CASSLGLEETQYF. In DNA, the CDR3 is TGTGCCAGCAGCTTGGGGCTTGAAGAGACCCAGTACTTC. This rearrangement joins TRBV7-9 to TRBJ2-5; possible D gene TRBD1, 5 bases. CDR1 is SEHNR, CDR2 FQNEAQ, per germline (reference sequence). The ends were cut back, 3 bases at V and 3 bases at J, with 8 bases in the middle. The CDR3 contains 13 residues.

In this sample, this clonotype turned up many times. This chain links TRBV6-1 with TRBJ1-6, with 8 bases fitting TRBD1. Germline V gives CDR1 MNHNS, CDR2 SASEGT. V gave up 5 bases and J gave up 9 bases; unmatched junction bases: 6. This CDR3 is 14 amino acids long. The CDR3 sequence is CASSQDRVSSPLHF. The CDR3 nucleotides are TGTGCCAGCAGTCAGGACAGGGTGTCTTCACCCCTCCACTTT.

This clonotype turned up a few times. V is TRBV13 and J is TRBJ1-4; perhaps TRBD1 as D (5 bases). CDR1 is PRHDT and CDR2 is FYEKMQ in the germline V gene (reference sequence). The V gene lost 5 bases and the J gene lost 6 bases, with 13 bases spanning the gap. The CDR3 spans 14 residues. CDR3 amino acids: CASSLWGLDEKLFF. The CDR3 DNA is TGTGCCAGCAGCCTCTGGGGACTGGATGAAAAACTGTTTTTT. Full variable domain (rest looked up from reference TRBV13 and TRBJ1-4): AAGVIQSPRHLIKEKRETATLKCYPIPRHDTVYWYQQGPGQDPQFLISFYEKMQSDKGSIPDRFSAQQFSDYHSELNMSSLELGDSALYFCASSLWGLDEKLFFGSGTQLSVL.

The DNA of the CDR3 is TGTGCCAGCAGCTTAATATTGCTCCTCTCGTCCGACTTCAACACCGGGGAGCTGTTTTTT. It codes for CASSLILLLSSDFNTGELFF. This rearrangement joins TRBV7-2 to TRBJ2-2; D uncertain. This CDR3 has 20 residues. V was pared by 2 bases and J by 2 bases, with 24 bases between. Germline V gene lookup returns CDR1 SGHTA and CDR2 FQGNSA.

This clonotype was counted between two and nine times. This chain connects TRBV6-5 to TRBJ2-7; 10 positions agree with TRBD1. V shed 2 bases and J 3 bases; nucleotides not matched to a gene: 7. CDR3 length: 16 amino acids. In germline, CDR1 is MNHEY, CDR2 SVGAGI. For the CDR3, the DNA is TGTGCCAGCAGTTACGGGGGTGGACAGGGGGTCTACGAGCAGTACTTC. Translating it yields CASSYGGGQGVYEQYF.

This clonotype was counted at least ten times. The chain joins TRBV2 to TRBJ1-2; D may be TRBD1 (5 bases). V dropped 1 base and J dropped 4 bases, with 7 bases sitting between them. The CDR3 has 13 amino acids. Per germline, CDR1 SNHLY and CDR2 FYNNEI. CDR3 DNA: TGTGCCAGCAGTGAAGGACAGTCCTATGGCTACACCTTC. Its protein is CASSEGQSYGYTF.

This clonotype was counted ten times or more. The V call is TRBV6-5, the J call TRBJ2-2, with 7 bases lining up with TRBD2. Germline loops: CDR1 MNHEY, CDR2 SVGAGI. CDR3 length: 17 amino acids. V dropped 0 bases and J dropped 7; count of bases not matched to a gene: 11. CDR3 coding DNA: TGTGCCAGCAGTTACTCCTTTCATTGGGGGGGGGGCGGGGAGCTGTTTTTT. Its protein product is CASSYSFHWGGGGELFF.

The gene calls are TRBV20-1 and TRBJ1-1; D ambiguous. The CDR3 totals 12 residues. Germline values: CDR1 DFQATT, CDR2 SNEGSKA (reference sequence). The ends were cut back, 3 bases at V and 1 base at J, with 6 bases in the middle. The CDR3 nucleotides are TGCAGTGCTAGCCCGGGGAACACTGAAGCTTTCTTT. Amino acid sequence: CSASPGNTEAFF.

The chain has TRBV18 and TRBJ2-5; TRBD1 might be the D (6 bases). The CDR3 spans 15 residues. V dropped 6 bases and J dropped 4 bases, with 18 bases sitting between them. The V gene's germline CDR1 is KGHSH and CDR2 LQKENI. The CDR3 loop reads CASSPWDTRGETQYF. The CDR3 nucleotides read TGTGCCAGCTCGCCCTGGGACACTCGGGGAGAGACCCAGTACTTC.

This clonotype has ten or more counts. CDR3 in amino acids: CASRKQGAGYGYTF. CDR3 DNA: TGTGCCAGCAGAAAACAGGGGGCCGGCTATGGCTACACCTTC. The chain uses TRBV2 and TRBJ1-2; 9 bases match TRBD1. The CDR3 length is 14 residues. Trimming took 6 bases from V and 4 from J; bases not matched to a gene: 6. Germline loops: CDR1 SNHLY, CDR2 FYNNEI.

This clonotype was seen ten or more times. V usage is TRBV20-1 and J usage is TRBJ2-7, with a possible D match to TRBD1 (5 bases). The germline CDR1 and CDR2 sequences are DFQATT and SNEGSKA (reference sequence). V was trimmed by 3 bases and J by 2 bases, leaving 14 bases between them. The CDR3 length is 14 residues. CDR3 sequence reads: CSASVGGAPYEQYF. CDR3 DNA: TGCAGTGCTAGTGTAGGTGGGGCCCCCTACGAGCAGTACTTC.

This clonotype was seen many times. One end of the junction does not line up with germline, which may come from a read error. The V gene is TRBV28, the J gene TRBJ2-7; possible D gene TRBD2, 6 bases. The germline gives CDR1 MDHEN, CDR2 SYDVKM. The CDR3 has 13 amino acids. The CDR3 here is CASSLGDSDEQYF. The CDR3 region has the DNA TGTGCCAGCAGTTTAGGGGACTCCGACGAGCAGTACTTC.

The genes are TRBV20-1 and TRBJ2-3; 10 bases map to TRBD2. With V trimmed by 4 bases and J by 1 base, 5 bases remained unmatched. The V gene's germline CDR1 is DFQATT and CDR2 SNEGSKA (reference sequence). CDR3 length: 15 amino acids. In nucleotides, the CDR3 is TGCAGTGCTATAGGTCTAGCGGGAGGCACAGATACGCAGTATTTT. As protein: CSAIGLAGGTDTQYF.